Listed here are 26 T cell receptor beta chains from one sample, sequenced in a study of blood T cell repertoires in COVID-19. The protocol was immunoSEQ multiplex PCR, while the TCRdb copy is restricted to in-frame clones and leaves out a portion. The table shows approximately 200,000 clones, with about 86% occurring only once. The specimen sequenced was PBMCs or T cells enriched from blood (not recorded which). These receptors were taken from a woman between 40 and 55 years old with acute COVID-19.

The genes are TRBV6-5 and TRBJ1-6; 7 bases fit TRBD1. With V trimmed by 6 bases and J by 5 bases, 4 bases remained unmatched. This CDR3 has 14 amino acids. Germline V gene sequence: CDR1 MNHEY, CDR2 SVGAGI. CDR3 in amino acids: CASSRDRHNSPLHF. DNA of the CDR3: TGTGCCAGCAGCCGGGACAGACATAATTCACCCCTCCACTTT.

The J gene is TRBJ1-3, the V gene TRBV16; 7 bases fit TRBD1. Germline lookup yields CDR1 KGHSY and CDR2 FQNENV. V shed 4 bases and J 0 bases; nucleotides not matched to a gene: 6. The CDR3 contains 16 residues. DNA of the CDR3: TGTGCCAGCAGCCTCGGGACAGCAATCTCTGGAAACACCATATATTTT. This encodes CASSLGTAISGNTIYF. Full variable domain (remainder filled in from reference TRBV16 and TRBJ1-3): GEEVAQTPKHLVRGEGQKAKLYCAPIKGHSYVFWYQQVLKNEFKFLISFQNENVFDETGMPKERFSAKCLPNSPCSLEIQATKLEDSAVYFCASSLGTAISGNTIYFGEGSWLTVV.

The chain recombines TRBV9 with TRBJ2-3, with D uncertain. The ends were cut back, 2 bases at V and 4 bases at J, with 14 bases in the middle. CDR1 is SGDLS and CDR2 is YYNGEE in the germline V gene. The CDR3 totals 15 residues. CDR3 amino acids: CASSVSVAVSDTQYF. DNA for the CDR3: TGTGCCAGCAGCGTGAGCGTCGCGGTGTCAGATACGCAGTATTTT.

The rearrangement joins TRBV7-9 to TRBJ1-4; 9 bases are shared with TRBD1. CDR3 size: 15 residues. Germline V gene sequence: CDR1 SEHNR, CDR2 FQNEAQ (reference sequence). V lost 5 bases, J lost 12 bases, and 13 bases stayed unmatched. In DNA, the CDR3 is TGTGCCAGCAGCCCACAGGGGGCCTATTGGGTAGAACTGTTTTTT. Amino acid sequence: CASSPQGAYWVELFF.

The CDR3: CASSAETGTNYGYTF. The CDR3 DNA follows: TGTGCCAGCAGCGCTGAGACAGGAACGAACTATGGCTACACCTTC. The V and J genes are TRBV21-1 and TRBJ1-2; the table's D call, TRBD1, was not checked against the DNA. TRBV21-1 is reported as a pseudogene. This CDR3 comprises 15 residues.

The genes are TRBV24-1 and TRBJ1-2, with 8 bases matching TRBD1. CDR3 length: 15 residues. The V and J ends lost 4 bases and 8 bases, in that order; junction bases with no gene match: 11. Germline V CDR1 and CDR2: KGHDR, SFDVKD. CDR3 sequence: CATSDPGTGPIGYTF. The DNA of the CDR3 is TGTGCCACCAGTGACCCTGGGACAGGTCCTATAGGCTACACCTTC.

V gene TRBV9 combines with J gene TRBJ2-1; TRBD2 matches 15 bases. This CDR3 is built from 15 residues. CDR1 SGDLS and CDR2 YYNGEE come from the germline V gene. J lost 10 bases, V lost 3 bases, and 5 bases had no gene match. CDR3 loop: CASSGGTSGGREQFF. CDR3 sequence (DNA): TGTGCCAGCAGCGGAGGGACTAGCGGGGGGAGGGAGCAGTTCTTC.

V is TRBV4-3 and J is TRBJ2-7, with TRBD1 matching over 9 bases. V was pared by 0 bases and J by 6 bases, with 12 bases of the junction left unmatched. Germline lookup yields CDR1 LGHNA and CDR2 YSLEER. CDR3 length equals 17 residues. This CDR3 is CASSQDLPGQGISEQYF. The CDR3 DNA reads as TGCGCCAGCAGCCAAGACCTACCGGGACAGGGTATCTCCGAGCAGTACTTC.

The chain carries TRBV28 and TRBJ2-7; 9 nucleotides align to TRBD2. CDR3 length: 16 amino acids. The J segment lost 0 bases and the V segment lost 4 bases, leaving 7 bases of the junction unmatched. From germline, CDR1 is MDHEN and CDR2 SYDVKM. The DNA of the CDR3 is TGTGCCAGCAGTTCCCAGAGCGGGAGGATCTCCTACGAGCAGTACTTC. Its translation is CASSSQSGRISYEQYF.

CDR3 in amino acids: CSVEDPGAQYF. The CDR3 DNA is TGCAGCGTTGAAGATCCCGGGGCCCAGTACTTC. The gene calls are TRBV29-1 and TRBJ2-5; possibly TRBD2 for D (5 bases). From germline, CDR1 is SQVTM and CDR2 ANQGSEA. This CDR3 has 11 residues. Between the trimmed V and J ends, which lost 0 bases and 9 bases, there was a span of 8 bases.

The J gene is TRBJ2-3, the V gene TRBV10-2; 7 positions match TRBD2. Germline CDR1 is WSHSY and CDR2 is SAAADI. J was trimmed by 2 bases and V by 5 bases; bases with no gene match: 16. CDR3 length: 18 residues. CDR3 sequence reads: CASSLAPSAGVYTDTQYF. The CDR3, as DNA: TGCGCCAGCAGTCTCGCCCCAAGCGCGGGGGTCTACACAGATACGCAGTATTTT.

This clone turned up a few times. The CDR3 is CATSDSSGRVYEQYF. Here the CDR3 DNA reads TGTGCCACCAGTGACAGTAGCGGGAGAGTCTACGAGCAGTACTTC. V and J are TRBV24-1 and TRBJ2-7; 9 bases align to TRBD2. CDR1 is KGHDR, CDR2 SFDVKD, per germline. J lost 3 bases, V lost 4 bases, and 6 bases had no gene match. The CDR3 contains 15 residues.

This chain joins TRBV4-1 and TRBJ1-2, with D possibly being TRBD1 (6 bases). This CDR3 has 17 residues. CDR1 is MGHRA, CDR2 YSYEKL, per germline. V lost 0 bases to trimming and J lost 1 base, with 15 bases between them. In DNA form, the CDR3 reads TGCGCCAGCAGCCAAGATTTTGGGTCGGACAGTAACTATGGCTACACCTTC. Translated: CASSQDFGSDSNYGYTF.

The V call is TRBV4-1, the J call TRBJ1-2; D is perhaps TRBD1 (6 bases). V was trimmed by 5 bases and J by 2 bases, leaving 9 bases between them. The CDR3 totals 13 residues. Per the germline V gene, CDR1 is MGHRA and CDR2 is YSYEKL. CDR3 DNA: TGCGCCAGCAGCACCACAGGGAACTATGGCTACACCTTC. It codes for CASSTTGNYGYTF.

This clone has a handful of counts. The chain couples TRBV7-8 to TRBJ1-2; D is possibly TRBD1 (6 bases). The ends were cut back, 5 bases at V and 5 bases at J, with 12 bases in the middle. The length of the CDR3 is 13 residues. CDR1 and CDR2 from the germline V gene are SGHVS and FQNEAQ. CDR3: CASSLRQAYGYTF. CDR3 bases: TGTGCCAGCAGCCTCCGACAGGCTTATGGCTACACCTTC.

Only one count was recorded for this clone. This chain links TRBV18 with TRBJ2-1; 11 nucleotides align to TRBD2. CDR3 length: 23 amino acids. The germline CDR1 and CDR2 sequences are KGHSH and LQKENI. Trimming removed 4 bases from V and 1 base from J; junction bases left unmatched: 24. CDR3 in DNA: TGTGCCAGCTCACTACGCCCAAAGATCACCGGGACTAGCGGAAGTCGATCCTACAATGAGCAGTTCTTC. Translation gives CASSLRPKITGTSGSRSYNEQFF.

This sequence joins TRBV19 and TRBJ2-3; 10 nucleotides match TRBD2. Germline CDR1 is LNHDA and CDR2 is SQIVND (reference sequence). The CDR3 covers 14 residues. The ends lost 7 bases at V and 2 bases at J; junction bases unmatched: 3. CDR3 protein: CASTLAGATDTQYF. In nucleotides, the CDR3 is TGTGCCAGTACCCTAGCGGGAGCCACAGATACGCAGTATTTT.

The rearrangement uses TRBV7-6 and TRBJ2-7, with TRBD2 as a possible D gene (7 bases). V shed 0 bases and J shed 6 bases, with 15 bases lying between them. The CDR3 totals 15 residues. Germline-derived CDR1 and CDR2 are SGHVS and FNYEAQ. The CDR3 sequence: CASSLAQGGAREQYF. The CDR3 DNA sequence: TGTGCCAGCAGCTTAGCTCAAGGGGGGGCGCGCGAGCAGTACTTC.

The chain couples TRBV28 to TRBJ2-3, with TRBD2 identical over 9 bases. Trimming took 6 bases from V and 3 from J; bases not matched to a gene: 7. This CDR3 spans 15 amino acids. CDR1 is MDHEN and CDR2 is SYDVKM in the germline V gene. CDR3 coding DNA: TGTGCCAGCAGCCGTAGCGGGAGCGTTACAGATACGCAGTATTTT. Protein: CASSRSGSVTDTQYF.

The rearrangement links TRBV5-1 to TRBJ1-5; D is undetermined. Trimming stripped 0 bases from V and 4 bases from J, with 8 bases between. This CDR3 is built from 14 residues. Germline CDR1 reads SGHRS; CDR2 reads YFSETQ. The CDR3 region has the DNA TGCGCCAGCAGCTTGGGACGGGGTAATCAGCCCCAGCATTTT. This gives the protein CASSLGRGNQPQHF.

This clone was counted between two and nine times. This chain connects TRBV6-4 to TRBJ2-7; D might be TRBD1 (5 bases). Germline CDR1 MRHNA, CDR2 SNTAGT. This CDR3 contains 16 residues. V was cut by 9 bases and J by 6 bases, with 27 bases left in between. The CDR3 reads CARPWGRADSLGEQYF. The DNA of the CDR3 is TGTGCCAGACCCTGGGGCCGAGCAGATAGTCTGGGCGAGCAGTACTTC.

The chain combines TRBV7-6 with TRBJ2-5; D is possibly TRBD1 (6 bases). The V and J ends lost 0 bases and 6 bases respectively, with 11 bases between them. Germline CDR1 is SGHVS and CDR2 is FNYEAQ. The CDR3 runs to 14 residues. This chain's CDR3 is CASSLAGTRQTQYF. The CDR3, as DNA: TGTGCCAGCAGCTTAGCAGGGACACGGCAGACCCAGTACTTC.

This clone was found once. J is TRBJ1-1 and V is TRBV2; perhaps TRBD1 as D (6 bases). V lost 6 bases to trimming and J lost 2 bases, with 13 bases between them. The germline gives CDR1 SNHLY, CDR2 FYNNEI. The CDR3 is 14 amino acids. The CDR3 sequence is CASRTTGHNTEAFF. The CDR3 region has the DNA TGTGCCAGCAGGACGACAGGCCATAACACTGAAGCTTTCTTT.

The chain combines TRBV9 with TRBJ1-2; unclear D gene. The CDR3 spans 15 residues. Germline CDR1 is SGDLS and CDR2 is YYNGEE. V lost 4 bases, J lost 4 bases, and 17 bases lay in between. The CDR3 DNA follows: TGTGCCAGCAGCCTAGATCTAGGCAGCTCCTATGGCTACACCTTC. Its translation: CASSLDLGSSYGYTF.

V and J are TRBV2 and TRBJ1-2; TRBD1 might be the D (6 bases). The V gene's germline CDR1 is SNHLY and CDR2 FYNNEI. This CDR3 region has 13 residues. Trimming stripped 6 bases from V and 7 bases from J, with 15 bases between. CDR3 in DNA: TGTGCCAGCAGGGTACAGGGAATGAGTGGCTACACCTTC. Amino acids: CASRVQGMSGYTF.

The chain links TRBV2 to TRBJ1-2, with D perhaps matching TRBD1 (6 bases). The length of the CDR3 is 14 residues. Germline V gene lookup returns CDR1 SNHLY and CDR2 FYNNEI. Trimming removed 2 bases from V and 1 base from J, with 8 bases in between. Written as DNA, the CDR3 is TGTGCCAGCAGTGAACGGACAGTTAACTATGGCTACACCTTC. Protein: CASSERTVNYGYTF.